Listed below are T cell receptor beta chains from one sample, sequenced in a study of T-cell reconstitution after alpha-beta-depleted transplantation in children. TCRdb reprocessed the PCR reads with MiXCR, giving one entry per CDR3 protein. The profile shows just over 200,000 distinct CDR3 sequences, 8.4% of them singletons. Source: PBMCs, mostly from graft donor cells, taken 360 days after TCRalphabeta/CD19-depleted stem cell transplant. Source of these receptors: a male patient between 2 and 10 years old who had a stem cell transplant for acute myeloid leukemia, so the T cells may come from the graft donor. CDR3s include the opening cysteine and the closing phenylalanine or tryptophan. A D gene is named only where the DNA matches it firmly. Some rows mark clone size as missing; the rest say once, few, many or name a class of expanded clone.

abundance,d_gene,v_gene,j_gene,CDR3aa,CDR3nt
many,-,TRBV14,TRBJ2-2,CASSSYVRGGELFF,TGTGCCAGCAGCTCATACGTCCGCGGTGGGGAGCTGTTTTTT
few,-,TRBV5-1,TRBJ2-5,CASSLPQETQYF,TGCGCCAGCAGCTTGCCCCAAGAGACCCAGTACTTC
many,-,TRBV15,TRBJ2-3,CATSSFGDGSDTQYF,TGTGCCACCAGCAGTTTCGGGGACGGGTCAGATACGCAGTATTTT
few,-,TRBV21-1,TRBJ1-6,CASSKVTGGLPSYNSPLHF,TGTGCCAGCAGCAAAGTAACAGGGGGATTGCCCTCCTATAATTCACCCCTCCACTTT
few,TRBD1,TRBV20-1,TRBJ2-7,CSAFDRASYEQYF,TGCAGTGCTTTCGACAGGGCATCCTACGAGCAGTACTTC
-,-,TRBV5-6,TRBJ1-5,CASSLNRDQPQHF,TGTGCCAGCAGCCTAAACAGGGATCAGCCCCAGCATTTT
-,-,TRBV3-1,TRBJ1-2,CASSQGPQVHYGYTF,TGTGCCAGCAGCCAAGGGCCACAGGTCCACTATGGCTACACCTTC
-,-,TRBV12-3/TRBV12-4,TRBJ2-1,CASSAPYNEQFF,TGTGCCAGCAGCGCCCCCTACAATGAGCAGTTCTTC
many,TRBD2,TRBV7-3,TRBJ2-1,CASSLVSGSNEQFF,TGTGCCAGCAGCTTGGTTAGCGGGTCCAATGAGCAGTTCTTC
few,-,TRBV27,TRBJ1-2,CASSLYYLSENGYTF,TGTGCCAGCAGTTTATATTACCTTTCGGAAAATGGCTACACCTTC
few,TRBD2,TRBV12-3/TRBV12-4,TRBJ2-7,CASRTAGSSYEQYF,TGTGCCAGCAGGACAGCGGGAAGCTCCTACGAGCAGTACTTC
few,-,TRBV12-3/TRBV12-4,TRBJ2-2,CASSLVPGRGAGELFF,TGTGCCAGCAGTTTAGTCCCAGGGCGCGGGGCCGGGGAGCTGTTTTTT
few,-,TRBV20-1,TRBJ2-7,CSAERAPYEQYF,TGCAGTGCGGAGAGGGCCCCTTACGAGCAGTACTTC
-,-,TRBV20-1,TRBJ2-3,CSASWRQTTDTQYF,TGCAGTGCTAGTTGGAGACAAACCACAGATACGCAGTATTTT
-,TRBD1,TRBV24-1,TRBJ2-2,CATSDAGQGGTGELFF,TGTGCCACCAGTGATGCGGGACAGGGCGGCACCGGGGAGCTGTTTTTT
many,TRBD1,TRBV18,TRBJ1-1,CASSRGQGTNTEAFF,TGTGCCAGCTCTCGCGGACAGGGGACTAACACTGAAGCTTTCTTT
-,TRBD2,TRBV20-1,TRBJ2-4,CSATLAGTAKNIQYF,TGCAGTGCAACGTTAGCGGGAACCGCCAAAAACATTCAGTACTTC
many,TRBD2,TRBV5-1,TRBJ2-2,CASRGLDGTGELFF,TGCGCCAGCAGAGGACTAGATGGTACCGGGGAGCTGTTTTTT
-,-,TRBV7-9,TRBJ1-2,CASSLSGKGYGYTF,TGTGCCAGCAGCTTATCAGGAAAGGGCTATGGCTACACCTTC
many,-,TRBV10-3,TRBJ2-3,CAISGGGTDTQYF,TGTGCCATCAGTGGTGGGGGAACAGATACGCAGTATTTT
many,-,TRBV6-5,TRBJ1-3,CASSIGTLGDTIYF,TGTGCCAGCAGTATTGGGACCCTCGGTGACACCATATATTTT
many,-,TRBV20-1,TRBJ2-1,CSARGGVYNEQFF,TGCAGTGCTAGAGGTGGAGTTTACAATGAGCAGTTCTTC
few,-,TRBV20-1,TRBJ2-1,CSARGGNRVSYNEQFF,TGCAGTGCTAGGGGCGGCAACAGGGTTTCCTACAATGAGCAGTTCTTC
many,-,TRBV20-1,TRBJ1-5,CSAIKGQPNQPQHF,TGCAGTGCTATAAAAGGACAGCCGAATCAGCCCCAGCATTTT
many,-,TRBV12-3/TRBV12-4,TRBJ2-6,CASSFGETDGGANVLTF,TGTGCCAGCAGTTTTGGAGAGACAGACGGTGGGGCCAACGTCCTGACTTTC
-,TRBD1,TRBV18,TRBJ1-2,CASSLRQGTDGYTF,TGTGCCAGCTCACTCAGACAGGGAACAGATGGCTACACCTTC
many,-,TRBV12-3/TRBV12-4,TRBJ1-1,CASSFGQNTEAFF,TGTGCCAGCAGTTTCGGACAGAACACTGAAGCTTTCTTT
-,-,TRBV6-5,TRBJ2-1,CASSYGQYNEQFF,TGTGCCAGCAGTTACGGGCAGTACAATGAGCAGTTCTTC
few,-,TRBV7-9,TRBJ2-5,CASSLRSVETQYF,TGTGCCAGCAGCCTAAGGTCCGTCGAGACCCAGTACTTC
-,-,TRBV5-6,TRBJ1-2,CASSLDWTRYGYTF,TGTGCCAGCAGCTTGGACTGGACGCGCTATGGCTACACCTTC
-,-,TRBV6-2/TRBV6-3,TRBJ1-2,CASSLRGQPTNYGYTF,TGTGCCAGCAGTTTACGGGGACAACCTACTAACTATGGCTACACCTTC
few,TRBD1,TRBV5-1,TRBJ1-2,CASSSTGHYGYTF,TGCGCCAGCAGCTCGACAGGGCACTATGGCTACACCTTC
-,-,TRBV7-9,TRBJ2-2,CASDTDVTGELFF,TGTGCCAGCGATACTGACGTGACCGGGGAGCTGTTTTTT
few,TRBD2,TRBV7-2,TRBJ2-3,CASSPRWGSGVADTQYF,TGTGCCAGCAGCCCCCGTTGGGGTAGCGGGGTGGCAGATACGCAGTATTTT
many,-,TRBV20-1,TRBJ2-1,CSAPTSIYEQFF,TGCAGTGCTCCCACTAGCATCTATGAGCAGTTCTTC
-,-,TRBV4-3,TRBJ2-7,CASSQDADYEQYF,TGCGCCAGCAGCCAAGATGCAGACTACGAGCAGTACTTC
many,TRBD2,TRBV7-2,TRBJ2-2,CASSSSRLAGETGELFF,TGTGCCAGCAGCTCATCCAGACTAGCGGGAGAGACCGGGGAGCTGTTTTTT
-,TRBD2,TRBV4-1,TRBJ2-5,CASSQVGLAETQYF,TGCGCCAGCAGCCAAGTGGGACTAGCGGAGACCCAGTACTTC
-,TRBD2,TRBV20-1,TRBJ2-1,CSASLRGGNEQFF,TGCAGTGCTAGTTTGCGGGGGGGAAATGAGCAGTTCTTC
-,-,TRBV5-1,TRBJ1-2,CASSLAPLPGPGYGYTF,TGCGCCAGCAGCTTGGCACCACTACCTGGGCCAGGCTATGGCTACACCTTC
-,-,TRBV6-1,TRBJ2-5,CASSEGVSQETQYF,TGTGCCAGCAGTGAAGGGGTTAGCCAAGAGACCCAGTACTTC
-,TRBD1,TRBV2,TRBJ1-2,CASSRTGGYTF,TGTGCCAGCAGTAGGACAGGGGGCTACACCTTC
-,-,TRBV2,TRBJ2-5,CASSGNSWGETQYF,TGTGCCAGCAGTGGAAATTCGTGGGGGGAGACCCAGTACTTC
-,-,TRBV28,TRBJ1-5,CASSLSAAVNQPQHF,TGTGCCAGCAGTTTATCGGCAGCGGTCAATCAGCCCCAGCATTTT
many,TRBD2,TRBV12-3/TRBV12-4,TRBJ2-5,CASRRLAQETQYF,TGTGCCAGCAGAAGACTAGCCCAAGAGACCCAGTACTTC
-,TRBD2,TRBV12-3/TRBV12-4,TRBJ2-3,CASSASGRADTQYF,TGTGCCAGCAGTGCTAGCGGGAGAGCAGATACGCAGTATTTT
-,-,TRBV18,TRBJ2-3,CASSPPVSPRLVTDTQYF,TGTGCCAGCTCACCACCGGTGTCCCCCAGGCTGGTCACAGATACGCAGTATTTT
many,TRBD2,TRBV27,TRBJ2-7,CASSLSPQAGGRAEQYF,TGTGCCAGCAGTTTGTCGCCCCAAGCGGGAGGGCGTGCCGAGCAGTACTTC
-,-,TRBV28,TRBJ2-6,CASKTKRGSGANVLTF,TGTGCCAGCAAAACAAAGAGGGGCTCTGGGGCCAACGTCCTGACTTTC
many,-,TRBV29-1,TRBJ1-1,CSVETLAGLNTEAFF,TGCAGCGTTGAAACGCTGGCCGGGTTGAACACTGAAGCTTTCTTT
-,TRBD2,TRBV6-1,TRBJ2-2,CASSRPGTSLPGELFF,TGTGCCAGCAGTCGACCCGGGACTAGCTTACCCGGGGAGCTGTTTTTT
-,TRBD1,TRBV20-1,TRBJ2-1,CSARVLDRGVDNEQFF,TGCAGTGCTAGAGTCCTGGACAGGGGGGTAGACAATGAGCAGTTCTTC
few,TRBD2,TRBV20-1,TRBJ2-3,CSGRRGGAEDTQYF,TGCAGTGGAAGGCGGGGGGGGGCGGAAGATACGCAGTATTTT
-,-,TRBV12-3/TRBV12-4,TRBJ2-5,CASSQGPAGQETQYF,TGTGCCAGCAGCCAGGGGCCCGCGGGGCAAGAGACCCAGTACTTC
-,TRBD2,TRBV7-2,TRBJ2-3,CASSLVGTNTQYF,TGTGCCAGCAGCTTAGTGGGGACTAATACGCAGTATTTT
few,TRBD2,TRBV7-3,TRBJ2-1,CASRPGLAGGDMINEQFF,TGTGCCAGCAGACCGGGACTAGCGGGAGGGGACATGATCAATGAGCAGTTCTTC
few,TRBD1,TRBV30,TRBJ1-4,CAWHRQGPEKLFF,TGTGCCTGGCACCGACAGGGACCTGAAAAACTGTTTTTT
-,-,TRBV20-1,TRBJ2-1,CSARDLGGGEQFF,TGCAGTGCTAGAGATCTGGGTGGGGGTGAGCAGTTCTTC